This T cell receptor beta chain was profiled in a study of CD8 T cells in ankylosing spondylitis. General study points: Several of the motif variants were reported before in synovial fluid and blood from reactive arthritis. Those disease-linked clones were CD8+; they were also relatively rare in peripheral blood. The study identified a TCR beta motif of under ten highly homologous variants that appeared characteristic of ankylosing spondylitis blood.

As regards this clonotype: No antigen is known for it.

Germline assignment: CDR1 MNHEY and CDR2 SVGEGT. This CDR3 comprises 15 residues. V lost 5 bases and J lost 0; bases outside the gene matches: 7. Quantitative 5'-RACE with molecular barcodes produced the TCR beta libraries. TCRdb re-called the 5' RACE reads with MiXCR, one entry per CDR3 protein. The table shows under 250,000 distinct CDR3 sequences, with roughly 26% occurring only once. This receptor was obtained from a male donor with ankylosing spondylitis or in good health (not recorded which). Sequencing was carried out using blood, either unsorted or a sorted T cell fraction (not recorded which). The J gene is TRBJ2-7, the V gene TRBV6-2 or TRBV6-3, with TRBD1 matching 7 bases. As DNA, the CDR3 is TGTGCCAGCAGTCGGGACAGCCTGAGCTCCTACGAGCAGTACTTC. It translates to CASSRDSLSSYEQYF.